One sample yielded the 27 T cell receptor beta chains listed below, sequenced in a study of Graves' ophthalmopathy and Graves' hyperthyroidism. TCR beta CDR3 regions were amplified from RNA transcripts. The first-round RT-PCR employed HTBI primers together with the Qiagen OneStep RT-PCR kit. A multiplex PCR was then performed as the second round. In TCRdb, the multiplex PCR reads were re-called with MiXCR into one record per CDR3 protein. Altogether approximately 500,000 distinct CDR3 sequences are present, 14% being singletons, with the ten largest covering about a tenth. Sequenced material: blood. These receptors were taken from a woman between 25 and 40 years old with Graves' ophthalmopathy.

This clonotype has a handful of counts. CDR3 coding DNA: TGTGCCAGCAGTCTGCGACAGGGAGTGGCTGGCTACACCTTC. It encodes CASSLRQGVAGYTF. The V gene is TRBV12-3 or TRBV12-4, the J gene TRBJ1-2, with 7 positions matching TRBD1. The CDR3 consists of 14 residues. The J segment lost 7 bases and the V segment lost 5 bases, leaving 10 bases of the junction unmatched.

This rearrangement joins TRBV11-2 to TRBJ1-2; a possible D gene is TRBD1 (6 bases). The CDR3 sequence is 16 residues long. Trimming took off 5 bases at V and 2 bases at J, with 18 bases between the two ends. CDR1 SGHAT and CDR2 FQNNGV come from the germline V gene. CDR3 coding DNA: TGTGCCAGCAGCCGGGTGGGGGGCGCAACGAACTATGGCTACACCTTC. This sequence encodes CASSRVGGATNYGYTF.

This clonotype was detected only a few times. The chain uses TRBV5-1 and TRBJ2-7; D is possibly TRBD1 or TRBD2 (7 bases each). Germline V gives CDR1 SGHRS, CDR2 YFSETQ. The CDR3 extends over 19 amino acids. V lost 1 base, J lost 5 bases, and 28 bases lay in between. CDR3 DNA sequence: TGCGCCAGCAGCTTGCAGCAGGGGGGCCCCGCGACTAGCACCCACGAGCAGTACTTC. Amino acid sequence: CASSLQQGGPATSTHEQYF. Full variable domain (missing parts from reference TRBV5-1 and TRBJ2-7): KAGVTQTPRYLIKTRGQQVTLSCSPISGHRSVSWYQQTPGQGLQFLFEYFSETQRNKGNFPGRFSGRQFSNSRSEMNVSTLELGDSALYLCASSLQQGGPATSTHEQYFGPGTRLTVT.

This clonotype occurred many times. J is TRBJ2-5 and V is TRBV13; 9 nucleotides match TRBD2. V was clipped by 8 bases and J by 5 bases; unmatched bases: 9. The CDR3 extends over 14 amino acids. Germline V gives CDR1 PRHDT, CDR2 FYEKMQ (reference sequence). CDR3 nucleotide sequence: TGTGCCAGCGGGCGGGAGGGCCGGAGGGAGACCCAGTACTTC. Its protein product is CASGREGRRETQYF.

On this clonotype itself: This may arise from a read error, as a much more abundant clone is one base away. Given the absence of the conserved phenylalanine or tryptophan at the CDR3 end, a read error is likely. The chain links TRBV12-3 or TRBV12-4 to TRBJ1-1, with D possibly TRBD1 on 5 matching bases. The CDR3 sequence is 13 residues long. V was cut by 5 bases and J by 2 bases, with 9 bases left in between. The CDR3 loop reads CASSQQVNTEAFY. CDR3 nucleotides: TGTGCCAGCAGTCAACAGGTAAACACTGAAGCTTTCTAT.

This clonotype occurred many times. The J gene is TRBJ1-1, the V gene TRBV6-2 or TRBV6-3; tentative D call: TRBD1 (5 bases). With 3 bases removed from V and 4 bases from J, the gap between germline ends came to 12 bases. Germline CDR1 and CDR2: MNHEY and SVGEGT. This CDR3 contains 14 residues. The CDR3 DNA sequence: TGTGCCAGCAGTTATGGCGCAGGGAGCACTGAAGCTTTCTTT. It yields the protein CASSYGAGSTEAFF.

This clonotype was seen repeatedly, ten times or more. V usage is TRBV11-2 and J usage is TRBJ1-6; 9 bases match TRBD1. Per germline, CDR1 SGHAT and CDR2 FQNNGV. The CDR3 spans 16 residues. The trim removed 4 bases at V and 10 bases at J, leaving 11 bases unmatched. DNA for the CDR3: TGTGCCAGCAGCTCGCCGACAGGGGGAGACCGCTCACCCCTCCACTTT. It encodes CASSSPTGGDRSPLHF.

This clonotype was counted at least ten times. The chain has TRBV20-1 and TRBJ2-2; either TRBD1 or TRBD2 may supply D (5 bases each). This CDR3 is built from 15 residues. Germline V gene data show CDR1 as DFQATT and CDR2 as SNEGSKA (reference sequence). Trimming removed 6 bases at V and 2 bases at J, with 16 bases between. CDR3 amino acids: CSAGDRDLNTGELFF. The CDR3 DNA sequence: TGCAGTGCAGGGGACCGGGACCTTAACACCGGGGAGCTGTTTTTT.

Only a few counts were recorded for this clonotype. The V and J genes are TRBV6-1 and TRBJ1-6; D not certain. The CDR3 totals 15 residues. V dropped 9 bases and J dropped 2 bases, with 14 bases sitting between them. CDR1 and CDR2 (germline): MNHNS, SASEGT. This CDR3 is CARTPGGPYNSPLHF. The CDR3 DNA is TGTGCCAGAACCCCCGGCGGTCCCTATAATTCACCCCTCCACTTT.

Ten or more counts support this clonotype. The chain uses TRBV12-3 or TRBV12-4 and TRBJ1-5; weak D call: TRBD1 (5 bases). Between the trimmed V and J ends, which lost 1 base and 5 bases, there was a span of 12 bases. The CDR3 is made up of 15 amino acids. The CDR3 loop is CASSLDRGGDQPQHF. In nucleotides, the CDR3 is TGTGCCAGCAGTTTAGATCGGGGGGGGGATCAGCCCCAGCATTTT.

This clonotype has ten or more counts. The chain couples TRBV6-5 to TRBJ2-7; TRBD2 aligns across 7 bases. This CDR3 is built from 15 residues. The germline gives CDR1 MNHEY, CDR2 SVGAGI. V trimming: 7 bases; J trimming: 5 bases; junction bases outside the gene matches: 14. In DNA form, the CDR3 reads TGTGCCAGCACCGACCCCCAACGGGGGGACCACGAGCAGTACTTC. Translating gives CASTDPQRGDHEQYF.

This clonotype occurred many times. This sequence joins TRBV20-1 and TRBJ1-6; TRBD1 matches at 9 bases. The CDR3 sequence is 14 residues long. Germline V lookup: CDR1 DFQATT, CDR2 SNEGSKA (reference sequence). The V and J ends lost 6 bases and 7 bases, in that order; junction bases with no gene match: 7. For the CDR3, the DNA is TGCAGTGCCCTACGACAGGGGGGCAATTCACCCCTCCACTTT. Translated: CSALRQGGNSPLHF.

This clonotype has a count of ten or more. The chain carries TRBV6-2 or TRBV6-3 and TRBJ2-2, with a possible D match to TRBD1 (5 bases). The CDR3 runs to 15 residues. The germline V gene encodes CDR1 MNHEY and CDR2 SVGEGT. The ends were cut back, 2 bases at V and 6 bases at J, with 13 bases in the middle. Written as DNA, the CDR3 is TGTGCCAGCAGTTACCTCAGGGTGGTAGCCGGGGAGCTGTTTTTT. Translating gives CASSYLRVVAGELFF.

This clonotype was seen at least ten times. This chain joins TRBV6-1 and TRBJ2-7, with D possibly TRBD1 on 6 matching bases. CDR3 length: 13 amino acids. Trimming took off 6 bases at V and 5 bases at J, with 14 bases between the two ends. Per the germline V gene, CDR1 is MNHNS and CDR2 is SASEGT. CDR3 DNA: TGTGCCAGCAGAGACACAGGGTTCAACGAGCAGTACTTC. This gives the protein CASRDTGFNEQYF.

This clonotype has at least ten counts. V is TRBV6-1 and J is TRBJ2-2, with 12 positions matching TRBD2. Germline V gives CDR1 MNHNS, CDR2 SASEGT. The CDR3 runs 15 residues. The V gene end was trimmed by 5 bases and the J gene end by 7 bases; junction bases not matched to a gene: 5. The CDR3 DNA is TGTGCCAGCAGTCTAGCGGGGGGGCATGTCGGGGAGCTGTTTTTT. Its translation: CASSLAGGHVGELFF.

This clonotype was counted between two and nine times. The genes are TRBV3-1 and TRBJ2-5, with 10 bases that match TRBD2. The J segment lost 6 bases and the V segment lost 1 base, leaving 14 bases of the junction unmatched. Germline CDR1 and CDR2: LGHDT and YNNKEL (reference sequence). The CDR3 totals 18 residues. For the CDR3, the DNA is TGTGCCAGCAGCCAAGTTTTTTCGAGCGGGGGGGCCGGGAAGACCCAGTACTTC. Amino acids: CASSQVFSSGGAGKTQYF.

Many counts were recorded for this clonotype. The chain combines TRBV2 with TRBJ2-2; no definite D call. The germline gives CDR1 SNHLY, CDR2 FYNNEI. This CDR3 comprises 13 residues. The V end lost 1 base, the J end lost 3 bases, and 3 bases lay between the germline ends. This CDR3 reads CASSEVYTGELFF. The CDR3 DNA sequence: TGTGCCAGCAGTGAAGTTTACACCGGGGAGCTGTTTTTT.

This clonotype came up many times. This rearrangement joins TRBV24-1 to TRBJ1-5, with D unclear. The V end was cut by 7 bases, the J end by 6 bases, with 12 bases between. The length of the CDR3 is 13 residues. CDR1 and CDR2 (germline): KGHDR, SFDVKD. The CDR3 protein is CATSEGYGQPQHF. The CDR3 DNA reads as TGTGCCACCAGCGAGGGTTACGGTCAGCCCCAGCATTTT.

Many counts were recorded for this clonotype. The V call is TRBV13, the J call TRBJ1-1, with D tentatively TRBD1 (5 bases). The CDR3 covers 15 residues. V lost 3 bases, J lost 4 bases, and 15 bases lay in between. Germline CDR1 reads PRHDT; CDR2 reads FYEKMQ (reference sequence). CDR3 DNA: TGTGCCAGCAGCTTGTCATTCGAGGGGAGCACTGAAGCTTTCTTT. Translating it yields CASSLSFEGSTEAFF.

This clonotype occurred a few times. The chain couples TRBV2 to TRBJ1-5, with 8 bases aligning to TRBD1. V was clipped by 6 bases and J by 2 bases; unmatched bases: 3. Germline V gene lookup returns CDR1 SNHLY and CDR2 FYNNEI. This CDR3 is built from 14 residues. The CDR3 loop reads CASRDRVGNQPQHF. The CDR3 region has the DNA TGTGCCAGCAGGGACAGGGTTGGCAATCAGCCCCAGCATTTT.

This clonotype was picked up many times. The chain has TRBV9 and TRBJ1-1, with D possibly matching TRBD1 (6 bases). The CDR3 covers 14 residues. Trimming took off 2 bases at V and 5 bases at J, with 13 bases between the two ends. Germline V gene sequence: CDR1 SGDLS, CDR2 YYNGEE. The chain's CDR3 is CASSVRGIGTEAFF. CDR3 nucleotide sequence: TGTGCCAGCAGCGTGAGGGGGATCGGGACTGAAGCTTTCTTT.

This clonotype was observed many times. The rearrangement uses TRBV10-3 and TRBJ1-2, with a weak D call TRBD1 (6 bases). Germline V lookup: CDR1 ENHRY, CDR2 SYGVKD. Trimming removed 10 bases from V and 7 bases from J, with 16 bases in between. The CDR3 covers 12 residues. The CDR3 region is CATGEQGRGYTF. The CDR3 DNA reads TGTGCCACGGGGGAACAGGGACGTGGCTACACCTTC.

The table lists this clonotype with many counts. The chain joins TRBV10-3 to TRBJ2-7, with 10 bases lining up with TRBD2. V gave up 3 bases and J gave up 3 bases; unmatched junction bases: 11. The CDR3 covers 17 residues. In germline, CDR1 is ENHRY, CDR2 SYGVKD. The CDR3 sequence is CAISEGGRSSGSYEQYF. The CDR3 nucleotides read TGTGCCATCAGTGAAGGGGGTCGGTCTAGCGGGAGCTACGAGCAGTACTTC.

This clonotype was detected many times. At one end, the junction sequence differs from germline, possibly due to a read error. The rearrangement joins TRBV12-3 or TRBV12-4 to TRBJ1-1; D is ambiguous. The CDR3 runs to 13 residues. The CDR3 DNA is TGTGCCAGCAGGGGCGTCACAACCGGCGAAGCTTCCTTT. Residues: CASRGVTTGEASF.

The chain employs TRBV30 and TRBJ2-5, with a tentative D call TRBD1 (6 bases). CDR3 length: 15 residues. Germline-derived CDR1 and CDR2 are GTSNPN and SVGIG (reference sequence). Trimming cost V 8 bases and J 1 base, with 20 bases left between them. DNA for the CDR3: TGTGCCCACAATCGAAGGGACACTATCCAAGAGACCCAGTACTTC. Translating gives CAHNRRDTIQETQYF.

V and J are TRBV28 and TRBJ1-5; 7 positions match TRBD1. The CDR3 loop spans 16 amino acids. Germline values: CDR1 MDHEN, CDR2 SYDVKM. Trimming removed 5 bases from V and 0 bases from J; junction bases left unmatched: 7. CDR3 DNA sequence: TGTGCCAGCAGTCGACAGGGCCTTTATAGCAATCAGCCCCAGCATTTT. Its translation is CASSRQGLYSNQPQHF. Based on the CDR3 plus reference TRBV28 and TRBJ1-5, the full variable domain is DVKVTQSSRYLVKRTGEKVFLECVQDMDHENMFWYRQDPGLGLRLIYFSYDVKMKEKGDIPEGYSVSREKKERFSLILESASTNQTSMYLCASSRQGLYSNQPQHFGDGTRLSIL.

This clonotype was recorded at least ten times. V is TRBV5-5 and J is TRBJ1-2; D unclear. The V gene lost 1 base and the J gene lost 0 bases, with 10 bases spanning the gap. The CDR3 length is 15 residues. From germline, CDR1 is SGHKS and CDR2 YYEKEE (reference sequence). The CDR3 is CASSLSARSNYGYTF. The CDR3 nucleotides read TGTGCCAGCAGCTTGTCGGCCCGGTCTAACTATGGCTACACCTTC.